This TCR beta chain derives from a study of blood T cell repertoires in COVID-19. CDR1 is SGHTA and CDR2 is FQGNSA in the germline V gene. V lost 4 bases and J lost 2; bases outside the gene matches: 4. The CDR3 runs 15 residues. Original processing methods: It was from reference gene primer amplification that nucleated cell counts were estimated. Method: immunoSEQ multiplex PCR; TCRdb's copy keeps in-frame clones and lacks some. From that table come the V and J calls and clone size; the DNA was used to work out D and trimming. The sample records around 200,000 clones, around 90% being singletons. This sequence was found in a man aged 45-60 years with acute or convalescent COVID-19. The chain has TRBV7-2 and TRBJ2-1; TRBD1 matches 8 bases. Sequencing was done on a sample of peripheral blood. The CDR3 nucleotides read TGTGCCAGCAGCTCCACAGGGGGTCCCTACAATGAGCAGTTCTTC. Encoded protein: CASSSTGGPYNEQFF.